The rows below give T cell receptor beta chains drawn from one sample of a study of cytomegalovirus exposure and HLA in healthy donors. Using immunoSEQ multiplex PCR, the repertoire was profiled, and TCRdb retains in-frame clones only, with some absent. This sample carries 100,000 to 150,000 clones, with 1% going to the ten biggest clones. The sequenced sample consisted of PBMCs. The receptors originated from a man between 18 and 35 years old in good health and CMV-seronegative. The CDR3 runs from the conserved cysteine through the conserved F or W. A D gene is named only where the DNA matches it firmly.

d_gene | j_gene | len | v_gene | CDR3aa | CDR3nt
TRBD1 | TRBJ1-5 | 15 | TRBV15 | CATSREGQVNQPQHF | TGTGCCACCAGCAGAGAGGGACAGGTCAATCAGCCCCAGCATTTT
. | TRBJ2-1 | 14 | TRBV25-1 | CASSNMGTSLGQFF | TGTGCCAGCAGCAACATGGGGACTTCCCTAGGGCAGTTCTTC
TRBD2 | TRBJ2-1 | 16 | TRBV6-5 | CASSYSGLHSYNEQFF | TGTGCCAGCAGTTACTCGGGACTACACTCCTACAATGAGCAGTTCTTC
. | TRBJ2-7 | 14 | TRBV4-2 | CASSQTGDSYEQYF | TGTGCCAGCAGCCAAACTGGGGACTCCTACGAGCAGTACTTC
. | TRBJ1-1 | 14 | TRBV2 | CASSRQGSGTEAFF | TGTGCCAGCAGCCGTCAGGGGAGCGGAACTGAAGCTTTCTTT
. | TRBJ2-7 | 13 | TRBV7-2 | CASSFAGSYEQYF | TGTGCCAGCAGCTTTGCAGGGTCCTACGAGCAGTACTTC
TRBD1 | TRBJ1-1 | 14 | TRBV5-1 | CASSFAGGITEAFF | TGCGCCAGCAGCTTTGCAGGGGGCATTACTGAAGCTTTCTTT
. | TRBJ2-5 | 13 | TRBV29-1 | CSVEALDRSRIYF | TGCAGCGTTGAAGCCCTTGACAGGTCAAGAATATACTTC
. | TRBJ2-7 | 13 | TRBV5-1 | CASSFTVSYEQYF | TGCGCCAGCAGCTTCACGGTCTCCTACGAGCAGTACTTC
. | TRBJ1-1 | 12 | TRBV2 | CASSLGATGTFF | TGTGCCAGCAGCCTGGGGGCGACGGGGACTTTCTTT
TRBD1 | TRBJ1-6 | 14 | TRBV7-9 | CASSNRDRGSPLHF | TGTGCCAGCAGCAACCGGGACAGGGGTTCACCCCTCCACTTT
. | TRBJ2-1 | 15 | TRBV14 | CASSPLGATYNEQFF | TGTGCCAGCAGCCCCCTAGGGGCTACATACAATGAGCAGTTCTTC
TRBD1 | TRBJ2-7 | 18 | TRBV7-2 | CASSTPLGTGGRSYEQYF | TGTGCCAGCAGCACCCCACTTGGGACAGGGGGCCGCTCCTACGAGCAGTACTTC
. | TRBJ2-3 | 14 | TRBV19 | CASTPSRGRDTQYF | TGTGCCAGTACCCCGTCTAGGGGAAGGGATACGCAGTATTTT
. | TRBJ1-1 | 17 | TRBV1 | CTSSQAMTGTMNTEAFF | TGCACCAGCAGCCAGGCCATGACCGGGACAATGAACACTGAAGCTTTCTTT
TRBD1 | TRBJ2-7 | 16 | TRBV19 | CASSTPGQGKIYEQYF | TGTGCCAGTAGTACCCCGGGACAGGGAAAGATCTACGAGCAGTACTTC
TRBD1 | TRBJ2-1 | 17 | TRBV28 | CASSSPLDRGAYNEQFF | TGTGCCAGCAGTTCCCCCCTGGACAGGGGCGCCTACAATGAGCAGTTCTTC
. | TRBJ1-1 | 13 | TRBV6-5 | CASSYDTPAEAFF | TGTGCCAGCAGTTACGACACCCCTGCCGAAGCTTTCTTT
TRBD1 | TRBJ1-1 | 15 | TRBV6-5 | CASSHYRGGNTEAFF | TGTGCCAGCAGTCACTACAGGGGGGGGAACACTGAAGCTTTCTTT
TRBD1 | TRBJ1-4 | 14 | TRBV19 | CASMEDRGGEKLFF | TGTGCCAGTATGGAGGACAGGGGAGGGGAAAAACTGTTTTTT
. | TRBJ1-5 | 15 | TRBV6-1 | CASSGEGGRDQPQHF | TGTGCCAGCAGCGGAGAGGGAGGCAGAGATCAGCCCCAGCATTTT
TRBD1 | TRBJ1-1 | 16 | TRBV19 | CASSINPVDDRAGAFF | TGTGCCAGTAGTATCAACCCCGTCGATGACAGGGCCGGGGCTTTCTTT
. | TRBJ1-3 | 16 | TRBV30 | CAWIPGLLTAGNTIYF | TGTGCCTGGATTCCCGGTCTGTTAACAGCTGGAAACACCATATATTTT
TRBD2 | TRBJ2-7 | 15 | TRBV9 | CASSTSGGASFEQYF | TGTGCCAGCAGCACCAGCGGGGGGGCATCCTTCGAGCAGTACTTC
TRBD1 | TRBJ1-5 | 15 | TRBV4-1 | CASSLGTGTNQPQHF | TGCGCCAGCAGCCTGGGGACAGGGACCAATCAGCCCCAGCATTTT
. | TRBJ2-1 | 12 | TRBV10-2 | CASTLGGGEQFF | TGCGCCAGCACCCTAGGGGGAGGGGAGCAGTTCTTC
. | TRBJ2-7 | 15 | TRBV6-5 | CASSSGLSRSYEQYF | TGTGCCAGCAGTTCCGGACTCTCCCGCTCCTACGAGCAGTACTTC